This T cell receptor beta chain is drawn from a study of blood T cell repertoires in COVID-19. The wider study: Acute-phase and convalescent COVID-19 samples originated in the United States, Italy and Spain. PBMCs, B-cell-depleted T cells, or T cells were the source of the cDNA or gDNA that made up the material.

CDR3 length: 13 residues. CDR1 KGHDR and CDR2 SFDVKD come from the germline V gene. The junction had 0 bases not matched to a gene; V was cut back by 9 bases and J by 1 base. Generated by immunoSEQ multiplex PCR, the TCRdb table keeps only in-frame clones and is missing some. The table includes roughly 290,000 clones, about 85% detected once. The sample taken for sequencing was peripheral blood. The receptor was derived from a woman aged 50 to 60 with active or convalescent COVID-19. The V gene is TRBV24-1, the J gene TRBJ2-2, with TRBD1 identical over 8 bases. CDR3 loop: CATGTGNTGELFF. DNA of the CDR3: TGTGCCACCGGGACAGGGAACACCGGGGAGCTGTTTTTT.